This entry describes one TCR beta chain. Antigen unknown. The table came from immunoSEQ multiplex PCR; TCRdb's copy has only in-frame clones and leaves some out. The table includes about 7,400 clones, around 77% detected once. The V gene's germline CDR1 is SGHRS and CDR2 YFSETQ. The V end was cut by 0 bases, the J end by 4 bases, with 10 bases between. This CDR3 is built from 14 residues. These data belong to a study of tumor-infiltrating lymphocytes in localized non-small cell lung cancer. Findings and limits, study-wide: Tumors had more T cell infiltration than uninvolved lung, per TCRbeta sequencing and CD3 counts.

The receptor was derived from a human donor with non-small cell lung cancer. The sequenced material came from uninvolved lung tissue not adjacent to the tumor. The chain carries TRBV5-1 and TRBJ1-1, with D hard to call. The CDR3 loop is CASSLDGSGTEAFF. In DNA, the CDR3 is TGCGCCAGCAGCTTGGATGGGTCGGGCACTGAAGCTTTCTTT.